One and the same sample provided the 6 T cell receptor beta chains below, sequenced in a study of blood T cell repertoires in COVID-19. Sequencing was performed with immunoSEQ multiplex PCR; in TCRdb, only in-frame clones are kept and a portion is missing. The sample shows 170,000 or so clones, around 87% of them seen only once. The sequenced sample consisted of peripheral blood. Source of these receptors: a man between 35 and 55 years old with active or convalescent COVID-19.

The rearrangement links TRBV5-1 to TRBJ1-5; 7 nucleotides match TRBD1. The V gene's germline CDR1 is SGHRS and CDR2 YFSETQ. Trimming at V came to 2 bases and at J to 2 bases, leaving 4 bases not matched to a gene. The CDR3 length is 15 residues. CDR3 in amino acids: CASSFGTEGNQPQHF. CDR3 nucleotide sequence: TGCGCCAGCAGCTTCGGGACAGAGGGCAATCAGCCCCAGCATTTT.

The chain employs TRBV29-1 and TRBJ1-2; D might be TRBD1 (6 bases). V lost 3 bases and J 3 bases, leaving 11 bases between the germline ends. Germline CDR1 and CDR2: SQVTM and ANQGSEA. This CDR3 spans 13 amino acids. CDR3 coding DNA: TGCAGCGTTGAGAGACAGGTCGACTATGGCTACACCTTC. Translating it yields CSVERQVDYGYTF.

The V and J genes are TRBV27 and TRBJ1-2, with D tentatively TRBD1 (5 bases). Looked up from germline, CDR1 is MNHEY and CDR2 is SMNVEV (reference sequence). This CDR3 spans 14 amino acids. V was pared by 6 bases and J by 5 bases, with 16 bases between. The CDR3 coding sequence is TGTGCCAGCAGCTACCTTGTCGGGGGGTATGGCTACACCTTC. Amino acids: CASSYLVGGYGYTF.

This clone was seen a single time. The rearrangement links TRBV12-5 to TRBJ1-3; the D gene is possibly TRBD1 (6 bases). The V end was cut by 1 base, the J end by 0 bases, with 22 bases between. Germline CDR1 is LGHNT and CDR2 is FRNRAP. There are 20 residues in the CDR3. The CDR3 protein is CASGLAFVRHRAYSGNTIYF. The DNA of the CDR3 is TGTGCTAGTGGTTTGGCATTCGTTAGGCACAGGGCTTACTCTGGAAACACCATATATTTT.

This clone was found once. The chain carries TRBV3-1 (or the pseudogene TRBV3-2) and TRBJ1-4; TRBD1 matches 8 bases. Unmatched junction bases numbered 7, after V lost 1 base and J lost 0 bases. This CDR3 contains 18 residues. The germline V gene encodes CDR1 LGHDT and CDR2 YNNKEL (reference sequence). The DNA of the CDR3 is TGTGCCAGCAGCCAAGGGACAGGGCCCCTAGCAACTAATGAAAAACTGTTTTTT. Its translation: CASSQGTGPLATNEKLFF.

The rearrangement links TRBV28 to TRBJ1-5; D remains unclear. Germline CDR1 and CDR2: MDHEN and SYDVKM. The CDR3 loop spans 15 amino acids. V was shortened by 6 bases and J by 0 bases, with 12 bases between the two germline ends. The CDR3 region is CASRYSSYSNQPQHF. For the CDR3, the DNA is TGTGCCAGCAGATACAGCTCCTATAGCAATCAGCCCCAGCATTTT.